The source of this T cell receptor beta chain is a study of siplizumab effects on memory and regulatory T cells (dated by TCRdb to between 2018 and 2020). Background on the whole study: The effect of the anti-CD2 antibody siplizumab on alloreactive T-cell subsets was examined in allogeneic mixed lymphocyte reactions constructed from human PBMCs.

The germline V and J ends show losses of 0 bases and 4 bases respectively, and no gene match explains 5 bases of the junction. The CDR3 has 16 amino acids, counting the end cysteine and phenylalanine. Of the read, only the CDR3 DNA is kept; its 48 bases are in frame from base 1. As encoded in the germline V gene, CDR1 is SGDLS while CDR2 is YYNGEE. Sorted unstimulated T cells, along with proliferating T cells recovered from mixed lymphocyte reactions, underwent TCRbeta CDR3 sequencing. Fresh whole blood from over 8 HLA-typed healthy donors was used to isolate PBMCs. Results the study describes overall, beyond this receptor: Sequences below about 10^-5 frequency were poorly captured, so only a minor fraction of alloreactive clones could be mapped to unstimulated subsets. Whether proliferating Tregs from siplizumab cultures were suppressive was not functionally confirmed. Siplizumab significantly reduced the cumulative frequency of alloreactive sequences traceable to unstimulated CD4+ memory T cells. Of the alloreactive CD4+ clones that could be mapped, the Treg-derived share averaged about 70% with siplizumab compared with 25% to 30% in control reactions. For roughly 80-96% of proliferating CD4+ or CD8+ clones, no naive or memory phenotype could be assigned. Unstimulated naive T cells appeared more diverse than memory T cells, and naive cells seemed to contribute substantially to the alloresponse.

Turning to this clone: Its antigen is not yet known. Base qualities are not recorded, but no much larger clone differs from it by a single base.

The library came from the immunoSEQ multiplex PCR assay. Roughly 10^5 TCR templates per sample were assayed on the deep sequencing platform. Genomic DNA extracted from sorted T cells was the material used for TCRbeta CDR3 sequencing. Per the source publication's procedure: Clonal analysis of TCRbeta CDR3 data was done in the R programming language. Alloreactive CD4+ and CD8+ clones were identified by comparing unstimulated samples to CFSE-low samples taken after the reaction. Regulatory or non-regulatory origin of alloreactive CD4+ clones was assigned by matching sequences to the sorted unstimulated Treg and non-Treg repertoires. As stored in TCRdb, this immuneACCESS dataset retains in-frame rearrangements with V and J assigned. A fraction of the clones does not appear; measured against another copy, unresolved V genes explain less than half of the discrepancy, and the remainder lacks a known reason. Clone size and V and J calls were adopted from that table, with D and trimming inferred from the DNA. Within this sample are some 100,000 clones, with more than 85% of them counted one time only. The ten most abundant clones make up about 6.7% of the sample.

This receptor was taken from a human donor in good health. The sample taken for sequencing was CD8+ T cells sorted from blood. In this chain, TRBV9 is recombined with TRBJ2-1; 9 of the junction bases match TRBD1. The DNA is TGTGCCAGCAGCGTAGCTTACAGGGGGCGTTACAATGAGCAGTTCTTC. The encoded protein is CASSVAYRGRYNEQFF.